The 10 T cell receptor beta chains below come from one sample, sequenced in a study of beta chain features in type 1 diabetes (dated by TCRdb to the late 2010s). Results the study describes overall, beyond this receptor: A moderate but significant shortening of TCRB CDR3 length was observed in type 1 diabetes patients in all four CD4+ subsets.

The library was obtained by the immunoSEQ multiplex PCR assay. The entire isolated RNA was reverse transcribed using the High Capacity cDNA Reverse Transcription Kit, and thus expressed TCRB transcripts were sequenced. Sourced from immuneACCESS, this table was stored by TCRdb with only in-frame sequences that have V and J called. A share of the clones is absent; for the studies checked, an unresolved V gene accounts for under half, and the remainder has no known explanation. The sample table contains 60,000 or so clones; only one count was recorded for approximately 52% of them. Of the sample, 2.6% is held by the ten largest clones. The antigens these receptors bind are not known. Input material: Tregs from blood. The sample's cell subset or site label, in plain terms: regulatory CD4+ T cells. Every receptor here comes from a woman in her thirties or forties with type 1 diabetes.

This chain links TRBV28 with TRBJ1-5, with a weak D call TRBD1 (6 bases). Per germline, CDR1 MDHEN and CDR2 SYDVKM. V was pared by 1 base and J by 5 bases, with 9 bases between. The CDR3 spans 14 residues. The CDR3 sequence: CASSLSGEHQPQHF. For the CDR3, the DNA is TGTGCCAGCAGTTTATCAGGGGAACATCAGCCCCAGCATTTT.

The table lists this clone with a few counts. The V gene is TRBV7-2, the J gene TRBJ1-3; D unresolved. From germline, CDR1 is SGHTA and CDR2 FQGNSA. The V gene lost 4 bases and the J gene lost 0 bases, with 10 bases spanning the gap. CDR3 size: 15 residues. This chain's CDR3 is CASSYGLASGNTIYF. The DNA for the CDR3 is TGTGCCAGCAGCTACGGGTTGGCCTCTGGAAACACCATATATTTT.

The chain joins TRBV5-1 to TRBJ1-1; D uncertain. Trimming removed 0 bases at V and 3 bases at J, with 6 bases between. Germline CDR1 and CDR2: SGHRS and YFSETQ. The CDR3 has 13 residues. The CDR3 nucleotides are TGCGCCAGCAGCTTGGTAGCCGACACTGAAGCTTTCTTT. Amino acid sequence: CASSLVADTEAFF.

This clone was seen repeatedly, ten times or more. The J gene is TRBJ2-5, the V gene TRBV28; D is perhaps TRBD1 (5 bases). CDR3 length: 15 amino acids. V was clipped by 6 bases and J by 2 bases, with 16 bases between them. Germline CDR1 reads MDHEN; CDR2 reads SYDVKM. This chain's CDR3 is CASRAWGGIQETQYF. CDR3 DNA sequence: TGTGCCAGCAGAGCCTGGGGCGGCATTCAAGAGACCCAGTACTTC.

This chain connects TRBV30 to TRBJ2-1; 13 nucleotides agree with TRBD2. The CDR3 is 18 residues long. Germline CDR1 reads GTSNPN; CDR2 reads SVGIG (reference sequence). J was trimmed by 7 bases and V by 2 bases; bases with no gene match: 14. The CDR3: CAWSPPPGTSGIRNEQFF. Written as DNA, the CDR3 is TGTGCCTGGAGTCCCCCCCCCGGGACTAGCGGGATTAGGAATGAGCAGTTCTTC.

V is TRBV9 and J is TRBJ1-3, with D possibly TRBD1 on 5 matching bases. Germline lookup yields CDR1 SGDLS and CDR2 YYNGEE. The CDR3 spans 15 residues. The germline V and J ends were trimmed by 3 bases and 1 base, with 11 bases remaining between them. The chain's CDR3 is CASSGGGGSGNTIYF. CDR3 in DNA: TGTGCCAGCAGCGGAGGCGGGGGTTCTGGAAACACCATATATTTT.

The chain has TRBV28 and TRBJ2-5, with D possibly TRBD1 on 6 matching bases. V lost 2 bases to trimming and J lost 2 bases, with 9 bases between them. CDR3 length equals 14 residues. The germline CDR1 and CDR2 sequences are MDHEN and SYDVKM. DNA of the CDR3: TGTGCCAGCAGTTTAGGGACACCGCAAGAGACCCAGTACTTC. Protein sequence: CASSLGTPQETQYF.

This chain links TRBV7-2 with TRBJ2-1; TRBD2 agrees at 11 bases. Germline CDR1 SGHTA, CDR2 FQGNSA. Trimming cost V 5 bases and J 8 bases; bases outside gene matches: 8. The CDR3 extends over 15 amino acids. The chain's CDR3 is CASSPVSGGADEQFF. CDR3 bases: TGTGCCAGCAGCCCCGTTAGCGGGGGGGCGGATGAGCAGTTCTTC.

This chain joins TRBV6-1 and TRBJ1-1, with 7 bases matching TRBD1. The germline V gene has CDR1 MNHNS and CDR2 SASEGT. This CDR3 has 11 residues. V lost 7 bases and J lost 5; bases outside the gene matches: 1. Here the CDR3 reads CASTGGTEAFF. The DNA for the CDR3 is TGTGCCAGCACAGGGGGGACTGAAGCTTTCTTT.

V is TRBV30 and J is TRBJ1-1, with a possible D match to TRBD1 (6 bases). The ends were cut back, 2 bases at V and 0 bases at J, with 19 bases in the middle. Germline CDR1 GTSNPN, CDR2 SVGIG (reference sequence). The CDR3 sequence is 17 residues long. CDR3 in amino acids: CAWSQSRTAHMNTEAFF. The DNA of the CDR3 is TGTGCCTGGAGTCAATCCCGGACAGCGCATATGAACACTGAAGCTTTCTTT.